Sequencing of this T cell receptor beta chain was carried out in a study of blood T cell repertoires in COVID-19. V was clipped by 0 bases and J by 6 bases, with 12 bases between them. Germline V CDR1 and CDR2: SGHRS, YFSETQ. The CDR3 has 15 residues. Assay: immunoSEQ multiplex PCR; the TCRdb copy retains only in-frame clones and omits some. This table holds fewer than 500,000 clones, 80% to 90% found once. Individuals aged about 18 to 100 years were recruited from 24 US areas. Participant-reported clinical history was the basis for cohort assignment. This sequence originates from a man aged 25 to 45 who had recovered from COVID-19. Sequencing was done on a sample of PBMCs or T cells enriched from blood (not recorded which). This chain links TRBV5-1 with TRBJ2-2; D may be TRBD1 (6 bases). Here the CDR3 DNA reads TGCGCCAGCAGCTTGGGGGCTACAGGGTCCGGGGAGCTGTTTTTT. Its translation is CASSLGATGSGELFF.